These 31 T cell receptor beta chains came from one sample sequenced in a study of blood T cells in healthy people across ages. It was with a sample-barcoded 5' primer and a J-beta primer mix that a second PCR of about 6 to 12 cycles was run. TCRdb called the 5' RACE reads again in MiXCR, with one record for every CDR3 protein. The table has roughly 1.5 million distinct CDR3 sequences, roughly 43% seen once; the top ten hold approximately 4.1%. Input material: blood. The receptors shown here come from a woman younger than 35 in good health.

This clonotype was seen only a few times. CDR3 in amino acids: CSAKRDFISPLHF. The CDR3, as DNA: TGCAGTGCCAAGAGAGACTTTATTTCACCCCTCCACTTT. This chain joins TRBV20-1 and TRBJ1-6; no clear D. Germline V gives CDR1 DFQATT, CDR2 SNEGSKA (reference sequence). Trimming took 6 bases from V and 9 from J, leaving 15 bases between them. The CDR3 extends over 13 amino acids.

The genes are TRBV12-3 or TRBV12-4 and TRBJ1-1; 10 bases align to TRBD1. The CDR3 spans 17 residues. The V segment lost 5 bases and the J segment 1 base; nucleotides outside the gene matches: 10. The CDR3 DNA reads TGTGCCAGCAGTCCCGGGACAGGGGTCGCTCGGAACACTGAAGCTTTCTTT. This codes for CASSPGTGVARNTEAFF.

This chain joins TRBV20-1 and TRBJ1-3, with D hard to call. Per the germline V gene, CDR1 is DFQATT and CDR2 is SNEGSKA (reference sequence). V gave up 0 bases and J gave up 0 bases, with 12 bases separating them. The CDR3 covers 16 residues. DNA for the CDR3: TGCAGTGCTAGAGATGTATACGGCTTCTCTGGAAACACCATATATTTT. Its translation is CSARDVYGFSGNTIYF.

The rearrangement links TRBV28 to TRBJ2-1; TRBD2 aligns across 11 bases. Germline V gene lookup returns CDR1 MDHEN and CDR2 SYDVKM. V was pared by 1 base and J by 3 bases, with 8 bases of the junction left unmatched. This CDR3 spans 18 amino acids. CDR3 sequence: CASSLYARLAGSYNEQFF. The CDR3, as DNA: TGTGCCAGCAGTTTATATGCGAGACTAGCGGGGAGCTACAATGAGCAGTTCTTC.

This chain connects TRBV4-3 to TRBJ2-1, with 8 positions matching TRBD2. Germline-derived CDR1 and CDR2 are LGHNA and YSLEER. Trimming at V came to 5 bases and at J to 5 bases, leaving 11 bases not matched to a gene. This CDR3 comprises 16 residues. The CDR3 bases are TGCGCCAGCAGCTTGGGAGCGGGAGTCTTCGACAATGAGCAGTTCTTC. The encoded protein is CASSLGAGVFDNEQFF.

This clonotype was seen only a few times. The chain joins TRBV7-2 to TRBJ2-6; D gene ambiguous. The V end lost 1 base, the J end lost 1 base, and 11 bases lay between the germline ends. Germline V gene data show CDR1 as SGHTA and CDR2 as FQGNSA. The CDR3 runs to 17 residues. The CDR3 reads CASSLGVISSGANVLTF. For the CDR3, the DNA is TGTGCCAGCAGCTTAGGGGTGATAAGTTCTGGGGCCAACGTCCTGACTTTC.

This clonotype appeared a few times. V is TRBV12-3 or TRBV12-4 and J is TRBJ2-1; 11 nucleotides agree with TRBD2. Germline trimming cut 7 bases from V and 5 bases from J; bases unmatched to any gene: 13. The CDR3 loop spans 17 amino acids. CDR3 sequence reads: CASNVAGGGVLNNEQFF. The CDR3 DNA reads TGTGCCAGCAACGTAGCGGGAGGGGGGGTTTTGAACAATGAGCAGTTCTTC.

V gene TRBV12-3 or TRBV12-4 combines with J gene TRBJ2-5; TRBD2 matches 7 bases. The ends lost 5 bases at V and 10 bases at J; junction bases unmatched: 13. The CDR3 runs to 14 residues. CDR3 loop: CASSPTGEAGNQYF. The DNA for the CDR3 is TGTGCCAGCAGTCCGACGGGGGAAGCGGGGAACCAGTACTTC.

In this sample, this clonotype turned up a few times. The gene calls are TRBV3-1 and TRBJ1-1; 7 bases line up with TRBD1. The CDR3 consists of 15 residues. The junction had 10 bases not matched to a gene; V was cut back by 4 bases and J by 5 bases. The V gene's germline CDR1 is LGHDT and CDR2 YNNKEL (reference sequence). CDR3 nucleotide sequence: TGTGCCAGCAGCCCGAGACGCCAGGGGGGAACTGAAGCTTTCTTT. This codes for CASSPRRQGGTEAFF.

The chain has TRBV12-3 or TRBV12-4 and TRBJ2-7, with 8 bases identical to TRBD2. The CDR3 spans 15 residues. J was trimmed by 3 bases and V by 3 bases; bases with no gene match: 7. The CDR3 DNA follows: TGTGCCAGCAGTTTTGTCGGGGGGGTTTTCTACGAGCAGTACTTC. Its protein is CASSFVGGVFYEQYF.

This clonotype has more than one count but fewer than ten. The DNA for the CDR3 is TGCGCCAGCAGTACAGGGGGAAGCGAGACCCAGTACTTC. This sequence encodes CASSTGGSETQYF. The V and J genes are TRBV10-1 and TRBJ2-5; 8 bases match TRBD1. Germline V CDR1 and CDR2: WNHNN, SYGVQD (reference sequence). The length of the CDR3 is 13 residues. The V segment lost 5 bases and the J segment 5 bases; nucleotides outside the gene matches: 4.

This clonotype was recorded a few times. This chain joins TRBV6-4 and TRBJ2-7; 9 bases line up with TRBD2. Germline CDR1 reads MRHNA; CDR2 reads SNTAGT. Losses at the gene ends were 0 bases for V and 0 bases for J; bases not matched to a gene: 15. This CDR3 has 20 amino acids. The CDR3 nucleotides are TGTGCCAGCAGTGACTCGACTTGGCTAGCGGGACACGAGAGCTCCTACGAGCAGTACTTC. Its protein product is CASSDSTWLAGHESSYEQYF.

The table lists this clonotype with a few counts. The chain couples TRBV9 to TRBJ2-3; 12 bases line up with TRBD2. With 1 base clipped from V and 3 bases from J, the junction kept 3 bases outside the gene matches. The CDR3 totals 16 residues. Germline V gives CDR1 SGDLS, CDR2 YYNGEE. In nucleotides, the CDR3 is TGTGCCAGCAGCGTAACGACTAGCGGGGGTACAGATACGCAGTATTTT. As protein: CASSVTTSGGTDTQYF.

This clonotype was picked up one time. The CDR3 protein is CASSQGDSGGTSYEQYF. The CDR3 region has the DNA TGCGCCAGCAGCCAAGGCGATAGCGGGGGGACATCCTACGAGCAGTACTTC. V usage is TRBV4-3 and J usage is TRBJ2-7; TRBD2 matches at 10 bases. There are 17 residues in the CDR3. Germline V gene data show CDR1 as LGHNA and CDR2 as YSLEER. V shed 1 base, J shed 1 base, and the junction held 7 bases outside the gene matches.

The J gene is TRBJ2-4, the V gene TRBV13, with D perhaps matching TRBD2 (6 bases). The end of the DNA aligns better with TRBJ2-5, so the J call may be wrong. The CDR3 totals 15 residues. Germline V gene sequence: CDR1 PRHDT, CDR2 FYEKMQ (reference sequence). In DNA form, the CDR3 reads TGTGCCAGCAGCCCCCAACCGCGGGGTCAAGAGACCCAGTACTTC. Its protein product is CASSPQPRGQETQYF.

The gene calls are TRBV4-3 and TRBJ1-5; possible D gene TRBD1, 6 bases. CDR1 and CDR2 (germline): LGHNA, YSLEER. V lost 0 bases and J 0 bases, leaving 15 bases between the germline ends. The CDR3 totals 18 residues. CDR3 sequence: CASSQDLGAGDSNQPQHF. For the CDR3, the DNA is TGCGCCAGCAGCCAAGATCTGGGGGCAGGCGATAGCAATCAGCCCCAGCATTTT.

V gene TRBV20-1 combines with J gene TRBJ1-2; no clear D gene. Between the trimmed V and J ends, which lost 2 bases and 2 bases, there was a span of 15 bases. The CDR3 totals 15 residues. The V gene's germline CDR1 is DFQATT and CDR2 SNEGSKA (reference sequence). The CDR3 is CSARSLDGFNYGYTF. The DNA for the CDR3 is TGCAGTGCTAGATCATTGGATGGGTTCAACTATGGCTACACCTTC.

V usage is TRBV7-9 and J usage is TRBJ1-1; D gene ambiguous. CDR1 is SEHNR, CDR2 FQNEAQ, per germline (reference sequence). The CDR3 contains 15 residues. Trimming removed 4 bases at V and 0 bases at J, with 12 bases between. CDR3 residues: CASSSMGRMNTEAFF. DNA of the CDR3: TGTGCCAGCAGCTCAATGGGTCGCATGAACACTGAAGCTTTCTTT.

The chain has TRBV5-1 and TRBJ1-2; 7 bases are a match to TRBD1. The CDR3 runs 16 residues. Per germline, CDR1 SGHRS and CDR2 YFSETQ. The J segment lost 5 bases and the V segment lost 0 bases, leaving 10 bases of the junction unmatched. As DNA, the CDR3 is TGCGCCAGCAGCTTGGTTATGGGGGACAGTGTTTATGGCTACACCTTC. This sequence encodes CASSLVMGDSVYGYTF.

The rearrangement joins TRBV20-1 to TRBJ2-5; D ambiguous. The CDR3 extends over 13 amino acids. The germline V and J ends were trimmed by 1 base and 5 bases, with 11 bases remaining between them. Germline CDR1 DFQATT, CDR2 SNEGSKA (reference sequence). Here the CDR3 reads CSARAAMRETQYF. CDR3 bases: TGCAGTGCTAGAGCCGCCATGAGGGAGACCCAGTACTTC.

In this sample, this clonotype turned up a few times. CDR3 loop: CSARGQGVNTEAFF. The CDR3 nucleotides are TGCAGTGCTAGAGGGCAGGGAGTGAACACTGAAGCTTTCTTT. The gene calls are TRBV20-1 and TRBJ1-1; possibly TRBD1 for D (5 bases). This CDR3 has 14 residues. The V end lost 1 base, the J end lost 0 bases, and 9 bases lay between the germline ends. Germline V lookup: CDR1 DFQATT, CDR2 SNEGSKA (reference sequence).

The chain has TRBV7-9 and TRBJ2-1, with a weak D call TRBD1 (6 bases). Germline V lookup: CDR1 SEHNR, CDR2 FQNEAQ (reference sequence). This CDR3 spans 13 amino acids. Between the trimmed V and J ends, which lost 6 bases and 6 bases, there was a span of 12 bases. The DNA for the CDR3 is TGTGCCAGCAGGGCCGGGACACGCAATGAGCAGTTCTTC. Translation gives CASRAGTRNEQFF.

This chain links TRBV12-3 or TRBV12-4 with TRBJ1-2; 7 bases match TRBD1. The CDR3 covers 13 residues. Unmatched junction bases numbered 6, after V lost 7 bases and J lost 4 bases. The CDR3 sequence: CASTLDRRYGYTF. Written as DNA, the CDR3 is TGTGCCAGCACCTTGGACAGGCGCTATGGCTACACCTTC.

This clonotype has ten or more counts. The chain couples TRBV7-9 to TRBJ1-2; TRBD1 aligns across 8 bases. The trim removed 4 bases at V and 8 bases at J, leaving 3 bases unmatched. Germline V gene lookup returns CDR1 SEHNR and CDR2 FQNEAQ (reference sequence). CDR3 length: 12 residues. CDR3: CASSWTGFGYTF. The CDR3 coding sequence is TGTGCCAGCAGCTGGACAGGGTTCGGCTACACCTTC. The whole variable domain, filled in from reference TRBV7-9 and TRBJ1-2, reads DTGVSQNPRHKITKRGQNVTFRCDPISEHNRLYWYRQTLGQGPEFLTYFQNEAQLEKSRLLSDRFSAERPKGSFSTLEIQRTEQGDSAMYLCASSWTGFGYTFGSGTRLTVV.

The V call is TRBV4-2, the J call TRBJ1-5, with a weak D call TRBD1 (6 bases). The V end was cut by 1 base, the J end by 7 bases, with 17 bases between. CDR1 LGHNA and CDR2 YNFKEQ come from the germline V gene. The CDR3 loop spans 16 amino acids. The DNA of the CDR3 is TGTGCCAGCAGCCAAGGAGAGGGGCAGGGGAAACAGCCCCAGCATTTT. Protein product: CASSQGEGQGKQPQHF.

This chain joins TRBV9 and TRBJ2-7; 9 nucleotides match TRBD1. There are 14 residues in the CDR3. Germline V gives CDR1 SGDLS, CDR2 YYNGEE. The ends lost 3 bases at V and 3 bases at J; junction bases unmatched: 4. In nucleotides, the CDR3 is TGTGCCAGCAGCGCCGGGACAGGGTTCTACGAGCAGTACTTC. Translating gives CASSAGTGFYEQYF.

The chain employs TRBV10-3 and TRBJ2-7; 7 bases map to TRBD1. After removal of 10 bases from V and 4 bases from J, the junction contained 7 bases not matched to a gene. The CDR3 loop spans 12 amino acids. CDR1 and CDR2 from the germline V gene are ENHRY and SYGVKD. CDR3 sequence: CASRDRPYEQYF. CDR3 sequence (DNA): TGTGCCAGCCGGGACAGACCTTACGAGCAGTACTTC.

This clonotype was seen more than once but under ten times. The chain joins TRBV29-1 to TRBJ2-3, with 8 positions matching TRBD2. V dropped 4 bases and J dropped 2; count of bases not matched to a gene: 8. From germline, CDR1 is SQVTM and CDR2 ANQGSEA. This CDR3 comprises 15 residues. CDR3 in amino acids: CSVVVRGAFTDTQYF. The CDR3 DNA is TGCAGCGTTGTGGTGCGGGGGGCCTTCACAGATACGCAGTATTTT.

In this sample, this clonotype turned up a few times. V and J are TRBV9 and TRBJ2-5; unclear D gene. The CDR3 extends over 13 amino acids. Germline V gene sequence: CDR1 SGDLS, CDR2 YYNGEE. The V gene lost 1 base and the J gene lost 7 bases, with 11 bases spanning the gap. CDR3 DNA: TGTGCCAGCAGCGTATATGGAGATGGGACCCAGTACTTC. This gives the protein CASSVYGDGTQYF.

The V gene is TRBV7-9, the J gene TRBJ2-6; D is possibly TRBD2 (6 bases). In germline, CDR1 is SEHNR, CDR2 FQNEAQ (reference sequence). This CDR3 comprises 18 residues. Deletions cut 11 bases from V and 0 bases from J, with 23 bases between. The CDR3 loop reads CALSGFREHSSGANVLTF. The CDR3 DNA sequence: TGTGCCCTAAGCGGGTTCCGTGAACACTCCTCTGGGGCCAACGTCCTGACTTTC.

This clonotype came up once. This chain connects TRBV3-1 to TRBJ2-6; 8 bases map to TRBD1. CDR1 and CDR2 (germline): LGHDT, YNNKEL (reference sequence). The CDR3 has 17 residues. V was clipped by 3 bases and J by 5 bases; unmatched bases: 9. The CDR3 protein is CASSQHSDRGWANVLTF. CDR3 bases: TGTGCCAGCAGCCAGCATAGCGACAGGGGCTGGGCCAACGTCCTGACTTTC.